This paragraph reports one T cell receptor (beta chain). No antigen is known for it. This record comes from a study of T cell responses to AZD1222 COVID-19 vaccine. On the study more broadly: It was second doses at about 4 or about 12 weeks that were pooled. Study observations and caveats: The breadth and depth of Spike-specific TCRs increased once two AZD1222 doses had been given.

Clones were sequenced by immunoSEQ multiplex PCR, and TCRdb holds only the in-frame ones, with some missing. The sample includes 95,000 to 150,000 clones, roughly 84% of them seen just once. The CDR3 extends over 15 amino acids. CDR1 and CDR2 (germline): LNHDA, SQIVND (reference sequence). V shed 2 bases and J shed 2 bases, with 10 bases lying between them. This material consisted of peripheral blood, taken on day 0 of AZD1222 vaccination. V and J are TRBV19 and TRBJ1-5; D gene ambiguous. This sequence originates from an adult in good health. CDR3 region: CASSISWLGNQPQHF. The CDR3, as DNA: TGTGCCAGTAGTATATCGTGGCTCGGCAATCAGCCCCAGCATTTT.